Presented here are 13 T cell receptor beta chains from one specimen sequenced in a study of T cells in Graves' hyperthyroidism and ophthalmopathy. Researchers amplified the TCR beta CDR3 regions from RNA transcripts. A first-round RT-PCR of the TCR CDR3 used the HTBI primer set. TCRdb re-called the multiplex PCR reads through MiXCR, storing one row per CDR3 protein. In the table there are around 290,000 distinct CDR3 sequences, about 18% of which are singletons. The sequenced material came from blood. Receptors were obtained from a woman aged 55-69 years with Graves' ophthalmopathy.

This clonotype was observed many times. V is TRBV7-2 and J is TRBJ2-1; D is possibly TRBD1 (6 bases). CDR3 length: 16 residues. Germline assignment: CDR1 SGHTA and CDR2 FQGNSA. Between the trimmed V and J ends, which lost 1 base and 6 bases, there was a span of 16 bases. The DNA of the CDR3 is TGTGCCAGCAGCTTAGTAGTGGGAGTAGGGGGCAATGAGCAGTTCTTC. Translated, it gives CASSLVVGVGGNEQFF.

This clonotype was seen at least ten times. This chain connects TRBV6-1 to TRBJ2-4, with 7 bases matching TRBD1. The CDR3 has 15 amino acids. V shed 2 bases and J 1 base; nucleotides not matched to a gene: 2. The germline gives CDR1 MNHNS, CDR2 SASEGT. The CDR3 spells CASSELGQAKNIQYF. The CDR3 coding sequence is TGTGCCAGCAGTGAATTGGGACAGGCCAAAAACATTCAGTACTTC.

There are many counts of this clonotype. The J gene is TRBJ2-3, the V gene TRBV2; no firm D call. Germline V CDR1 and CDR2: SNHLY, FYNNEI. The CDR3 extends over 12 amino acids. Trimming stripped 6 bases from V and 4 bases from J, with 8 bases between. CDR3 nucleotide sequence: TGTGCCAGCAGGGAAAGGGCAGATACGCAGTATTTT. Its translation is CASRERADTQYF.

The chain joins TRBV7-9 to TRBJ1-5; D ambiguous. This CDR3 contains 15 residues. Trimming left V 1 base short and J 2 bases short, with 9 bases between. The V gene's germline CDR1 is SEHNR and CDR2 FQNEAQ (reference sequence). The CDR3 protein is CASSLVTSGNQPQHF. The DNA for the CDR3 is TGTGCCAGCAGCTTAGTGACATCCGGCAATCAGCCCCAGCATTTT.

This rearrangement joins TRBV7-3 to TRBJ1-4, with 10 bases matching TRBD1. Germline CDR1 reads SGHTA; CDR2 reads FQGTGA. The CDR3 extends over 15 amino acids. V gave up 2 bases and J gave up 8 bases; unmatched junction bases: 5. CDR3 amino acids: CASSLSGQGQEKLFF. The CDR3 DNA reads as TGTGCCAGCAGCTTATCGGGACAGGGGCAAGAAAAACTGTTTTTT.

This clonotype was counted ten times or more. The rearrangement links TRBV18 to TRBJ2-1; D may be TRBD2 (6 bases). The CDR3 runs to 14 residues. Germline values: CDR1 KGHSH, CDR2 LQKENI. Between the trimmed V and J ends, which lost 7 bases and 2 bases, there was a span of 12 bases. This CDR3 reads CASLGGTAYNEQFF. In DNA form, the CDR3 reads TGTGCCAGCTTGGGTGGGACTGCCTACAATGAGCAGTTCTTC.

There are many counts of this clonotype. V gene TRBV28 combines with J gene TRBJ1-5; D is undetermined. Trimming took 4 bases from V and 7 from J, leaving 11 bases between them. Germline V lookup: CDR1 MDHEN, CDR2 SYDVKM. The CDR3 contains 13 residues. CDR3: CASSSDRIQPQHF. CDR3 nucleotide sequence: TGTGCCAGCAGTTCCGACCGTATACAGCCCCAGCATTTT.

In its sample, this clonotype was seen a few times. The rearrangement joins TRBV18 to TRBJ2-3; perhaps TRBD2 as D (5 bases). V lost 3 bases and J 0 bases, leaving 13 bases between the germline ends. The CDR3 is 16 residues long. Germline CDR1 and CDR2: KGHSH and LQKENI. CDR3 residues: CASSPKTTPSTDTQYF. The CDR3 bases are TGTGCCAGCTCACCCAAGACTACTCCTAGCACAGATACGCAGTATTTT.

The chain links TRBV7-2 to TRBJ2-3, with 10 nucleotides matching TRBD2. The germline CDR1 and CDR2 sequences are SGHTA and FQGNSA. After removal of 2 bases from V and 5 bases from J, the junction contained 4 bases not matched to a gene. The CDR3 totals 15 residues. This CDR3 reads CASSLTSGDGDTQYF. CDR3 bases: TGTGCCAGCAGCTTAACTAGCGGGGATGGAGATACGCAGTATTTT. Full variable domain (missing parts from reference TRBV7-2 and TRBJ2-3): GAGVSQSPSNKVTEKGKDVELRCDPISGHTALYWYRQSLGQGLEFLIYFQGNSAPDKSGLPSDRFSAERTGGSVSTLTIQRTQQEDSAVYLCASSLTSGDGDTQYFGPGTRLTVL.

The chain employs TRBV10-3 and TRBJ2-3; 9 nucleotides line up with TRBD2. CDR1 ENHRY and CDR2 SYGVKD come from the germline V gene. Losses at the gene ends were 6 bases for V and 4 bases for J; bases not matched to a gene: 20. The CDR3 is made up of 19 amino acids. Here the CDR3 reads CAIRENQGVAGGKPDTQYF. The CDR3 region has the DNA TGTGCCATCAGGGAAAATCAGGGAGTCGCGGGAGGGAAACCAGATACGCAGTATTTT.

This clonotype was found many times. The DNA for the CDR3 is TGTGCCAGCAGCCCAAGGTCGGGGGCGGTGGAGACCCAGTACTTC. Its protein product is CASSPRSGAVETQYF. The chain carries TRBV11-3 and TRBJ2-5; D is perhaps TRBD1 or TRBD2 (6 bases each). The CDR3 runs to 15 residues. The V gene's germline CDR1 is SGHNT and CDR2 YENEEA. Trimming removed 5 bases from V and 5 bases from J, with 18 bases in between.

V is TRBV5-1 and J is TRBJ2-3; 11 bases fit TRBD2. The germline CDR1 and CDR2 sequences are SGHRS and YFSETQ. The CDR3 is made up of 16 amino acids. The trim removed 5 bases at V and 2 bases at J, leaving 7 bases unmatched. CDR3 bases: TGCGCCAGCAGTTATGGACTAGCGGGTATCACAGATACGCAGTATTTT. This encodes CASSYGLAGITDTQYF.

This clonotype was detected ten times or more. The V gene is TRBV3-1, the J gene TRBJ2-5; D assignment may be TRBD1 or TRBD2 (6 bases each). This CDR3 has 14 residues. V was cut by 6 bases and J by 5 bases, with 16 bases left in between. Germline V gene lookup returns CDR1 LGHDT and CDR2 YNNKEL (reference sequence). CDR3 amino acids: CASRSRGAGETQYF. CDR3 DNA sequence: TGTGCCAGCAGATCTAGGGGGGCCGGGGAGACCCAGTACTTC.